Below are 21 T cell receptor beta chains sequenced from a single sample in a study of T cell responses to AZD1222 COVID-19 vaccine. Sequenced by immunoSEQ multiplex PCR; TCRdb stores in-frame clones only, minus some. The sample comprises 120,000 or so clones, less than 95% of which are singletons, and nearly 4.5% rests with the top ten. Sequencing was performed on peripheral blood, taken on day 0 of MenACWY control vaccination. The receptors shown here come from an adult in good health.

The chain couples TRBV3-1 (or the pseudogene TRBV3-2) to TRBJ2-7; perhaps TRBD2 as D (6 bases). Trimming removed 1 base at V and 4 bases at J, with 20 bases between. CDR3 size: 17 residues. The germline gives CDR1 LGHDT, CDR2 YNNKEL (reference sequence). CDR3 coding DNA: TGTGCCAGCAGCCAAGTAGGCGGGAAGCCCATTGGGTACGAGCAGTACTTC. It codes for CASSQVGGKPIGYEQYF.

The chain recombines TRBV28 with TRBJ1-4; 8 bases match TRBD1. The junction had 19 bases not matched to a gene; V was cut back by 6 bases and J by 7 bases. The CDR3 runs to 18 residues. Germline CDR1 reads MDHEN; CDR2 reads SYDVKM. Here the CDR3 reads CASSPLRLSDREVEKLFF. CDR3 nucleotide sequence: TGTGCCAGCAGCCCCCTTCGATTATCGGACAGGGAAGTTGAAAAACTGTTTTTT.

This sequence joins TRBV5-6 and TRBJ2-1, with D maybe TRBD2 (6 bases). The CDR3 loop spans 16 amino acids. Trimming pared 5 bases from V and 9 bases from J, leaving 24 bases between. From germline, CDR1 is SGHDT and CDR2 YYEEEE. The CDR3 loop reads CASRPTGTTGRREQFF. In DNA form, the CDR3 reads TGTGCCAGCAGACCCACCGGGACCACGGGGAGGCGTGAGCAGTTCTTC. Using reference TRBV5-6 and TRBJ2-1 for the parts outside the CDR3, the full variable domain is DAGVTQSPTHLIKTRGQQVTLRCSPKSGHDTVSWYQQALGQGPQFIFQYYEEEERQRGNFPDRFSGHQFPNYSSELNVNALLLGDSALYLCASRPTGTTGRREQFFGPGTRLTVL.

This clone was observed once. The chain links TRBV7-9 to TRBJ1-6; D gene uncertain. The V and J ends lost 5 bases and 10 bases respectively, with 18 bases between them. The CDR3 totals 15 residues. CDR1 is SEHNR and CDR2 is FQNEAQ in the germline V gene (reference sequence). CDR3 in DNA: TGTGCCAGCAGCCCCCGGGTTGCGGGTAGCTCACCCCTCCACTTT. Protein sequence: CASSPRVAGSSPLHF.

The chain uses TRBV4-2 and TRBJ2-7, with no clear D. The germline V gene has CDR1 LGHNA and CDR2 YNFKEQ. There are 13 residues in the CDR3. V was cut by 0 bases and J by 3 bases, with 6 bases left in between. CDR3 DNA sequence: TGTGCCAGCAGCCAAGATCGCGGCTACGAGCAGTACGTC. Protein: CASSQDRGYEQYV.

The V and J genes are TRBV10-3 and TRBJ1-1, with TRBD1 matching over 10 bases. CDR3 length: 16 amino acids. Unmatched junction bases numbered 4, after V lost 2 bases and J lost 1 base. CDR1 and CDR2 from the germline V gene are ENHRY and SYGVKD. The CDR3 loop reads CAISERQGASNTEAFF. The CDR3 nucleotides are TGTGCCATCAGTGAGCGACAGGGGGCTTCGAACACTGAAGCTTTCTTT.

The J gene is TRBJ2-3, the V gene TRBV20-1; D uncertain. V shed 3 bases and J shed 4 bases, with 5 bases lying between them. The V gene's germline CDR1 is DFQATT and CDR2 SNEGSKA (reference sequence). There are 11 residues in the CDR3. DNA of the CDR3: TGCAGTGCTAGTCAAGCAGATACGCAGTATTTT. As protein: CSASQADTQYF.

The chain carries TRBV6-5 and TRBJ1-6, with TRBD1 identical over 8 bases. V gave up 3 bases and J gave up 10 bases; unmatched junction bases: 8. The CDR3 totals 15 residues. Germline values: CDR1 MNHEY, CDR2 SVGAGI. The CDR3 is CASSYDRTGYSPLHF. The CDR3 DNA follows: TGTGCCAGCAGTTATGATCGGACAGGGTACTCACCCCTCCACTTT.

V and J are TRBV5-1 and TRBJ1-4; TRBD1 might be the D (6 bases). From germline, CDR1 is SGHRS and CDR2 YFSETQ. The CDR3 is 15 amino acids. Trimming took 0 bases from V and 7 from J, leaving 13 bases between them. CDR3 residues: CASSLDWGPFEKLFF. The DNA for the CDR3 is TGCGCCAGCAGCTTGGACTGGGGGCCTTTTGAAAAACTGTTTTTT.

The CDR3 coding sequence is TGTGCCAGCTCACCCGGCCGGGGGAATAATTCACCCCTCCACTTT. It codes for CASSPGRGNNSPLHF. The chain joins TRBV18 to TRBJ1-6; maybe TRBD1 (5 bases). The germline V gene encodes CDR1 KGHSH and CDR2 LQKENI. V dropped 3 bases and J dropped 5 bases, with 11 bases sitting between them. The CDR3 extends over 15 amino acids.

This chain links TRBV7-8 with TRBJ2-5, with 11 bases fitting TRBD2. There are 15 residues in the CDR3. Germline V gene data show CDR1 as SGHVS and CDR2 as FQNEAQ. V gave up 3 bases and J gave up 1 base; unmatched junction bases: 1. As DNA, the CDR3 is TGTGCCAGCAGCTTCCTAGCGGGGGGCCAAGAGACCCAGTACTTC. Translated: CASSFLAGGQETQYF.

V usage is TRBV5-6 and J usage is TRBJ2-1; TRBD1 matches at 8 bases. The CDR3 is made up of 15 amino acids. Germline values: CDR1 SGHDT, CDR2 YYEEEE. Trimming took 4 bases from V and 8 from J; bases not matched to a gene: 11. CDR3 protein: CASSTAWTGWHEQFF. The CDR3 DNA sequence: TGTGCCAGCAGCACCGCTTGGACAGGGTGGCATGAGCAGTTCTTC.

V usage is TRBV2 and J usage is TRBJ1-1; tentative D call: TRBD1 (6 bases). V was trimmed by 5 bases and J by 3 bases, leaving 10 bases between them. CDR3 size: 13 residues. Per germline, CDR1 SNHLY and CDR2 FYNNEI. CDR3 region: CASSLHRDTEAFF. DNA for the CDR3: TGTGCCAGCAGTTTACACAGGGACACTGAAGCTTTCTTT.

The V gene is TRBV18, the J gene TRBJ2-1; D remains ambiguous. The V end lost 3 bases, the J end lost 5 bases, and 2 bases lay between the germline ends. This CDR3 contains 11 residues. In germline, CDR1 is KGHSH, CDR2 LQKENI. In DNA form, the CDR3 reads TGTGCCAGCTCACCCAACAATGAGCAGTTCTTC. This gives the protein CASSPNNEQFF.

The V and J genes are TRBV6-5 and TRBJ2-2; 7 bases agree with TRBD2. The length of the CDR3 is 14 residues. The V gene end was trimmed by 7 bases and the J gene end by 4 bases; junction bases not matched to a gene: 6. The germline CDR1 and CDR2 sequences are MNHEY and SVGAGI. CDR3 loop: CASMAGRSTGELFF. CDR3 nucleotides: TGTGCCAGCATGGCCGGGAGGAGCACCGGGGAGCTGTTTTTT.

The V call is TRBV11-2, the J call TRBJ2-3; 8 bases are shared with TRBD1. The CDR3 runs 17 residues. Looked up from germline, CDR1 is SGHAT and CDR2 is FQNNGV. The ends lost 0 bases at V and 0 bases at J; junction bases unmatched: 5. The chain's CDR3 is CASSLEGGTGSTDTQYF. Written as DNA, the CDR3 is TGTGCCAGCAGCTTAGAAGGGGGGACAGGCAGCACAGATACGCAGTATTTT. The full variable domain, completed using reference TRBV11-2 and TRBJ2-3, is EAGVAQSPRYKIIEKRQSVAFWCNPISGHATLYWYQQILGQGPKLLIQFQNNGVVDDSQLPKDRFSAERLKGVDSTLKIQPAKLEDSAVYLCASSLEGGTGSTDTQYFGPGTRLTVL.

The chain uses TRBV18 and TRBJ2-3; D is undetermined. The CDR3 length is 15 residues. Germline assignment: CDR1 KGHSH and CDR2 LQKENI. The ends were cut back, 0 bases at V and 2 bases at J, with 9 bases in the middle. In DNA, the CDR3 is TGTGCCAGCTCACCACCCCGGACCCACACAGATACGCAGTATTTT. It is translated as CASSPPRTHTDTQYF.

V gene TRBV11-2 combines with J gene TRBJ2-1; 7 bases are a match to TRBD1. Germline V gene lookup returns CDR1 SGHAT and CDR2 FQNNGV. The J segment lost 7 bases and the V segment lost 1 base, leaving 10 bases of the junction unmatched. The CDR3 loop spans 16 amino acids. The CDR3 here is CASSLATGKQTNEQFF. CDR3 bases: TGTGCCAGCAGCTTAGCGACAGGGAAACAAACGAATGAGCAGTTCTTC.

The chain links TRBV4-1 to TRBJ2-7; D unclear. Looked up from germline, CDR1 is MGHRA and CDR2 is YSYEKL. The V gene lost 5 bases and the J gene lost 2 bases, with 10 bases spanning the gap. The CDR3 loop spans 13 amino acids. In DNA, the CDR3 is TGCGCCAGCAGCGATTACGTAACCTACGAGCAGTACTTC. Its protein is CASSDYVTYEQYF.

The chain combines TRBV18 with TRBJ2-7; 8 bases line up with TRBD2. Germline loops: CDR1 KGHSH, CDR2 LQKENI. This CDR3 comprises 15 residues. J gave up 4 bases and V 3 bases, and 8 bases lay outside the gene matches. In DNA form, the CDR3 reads TGTGCCAGCTCACCGCCCGGGAGGGGGGTTTACGAGCAGTACGTC. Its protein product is CASSPPGRGVYEQYV.

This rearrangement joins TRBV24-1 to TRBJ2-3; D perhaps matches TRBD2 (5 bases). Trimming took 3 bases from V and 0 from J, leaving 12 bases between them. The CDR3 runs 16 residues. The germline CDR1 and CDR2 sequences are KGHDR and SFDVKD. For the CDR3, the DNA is TGTGCCACCAGTGATGGAGGATGGTCTAGCACAGATACGCAGTATTTT. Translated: CATSDGGWSSTDTQYF.